The 18 T cell receptor beta chains in this list originate from one sample, sequenced in a study of OX40 agonist ivuxolimab in advanced cancers. This table comes from immunoSEQ multiplex PCR, and its TCRdb copy is limited to in-frame clones, with some not included. The data hold more than 25,000 clones, with approximately 84% observed a single time. The material sequenced was CD4+ or CD8+ T cells sorted from blood, taken in a trial of the OX40 agonist ivuxolimab. The receptors here all came from an adult with an advanced solid tumor such as melanoma, head and neck, liver or kidney cancer.

This clone was seen at least ten times. J is TRBJ2-7 and V is TRBV2; D gene ambiguous. The CDR3 runs to 10 residues. V was trimmed by 3 bases and J by 4 bases, leaving 1 base between them. From germline, CDR1 is SNHLY and CDR2 FYNNEI. The CDR3 DNA is TGTGCCAGCAGTGATTACGAGCAGTACTTC. Protein sequence: CASSDYEQYF.

V usage is TRBV7-6 and J usage is TRBJ2-6, with TRBD2 matching 7 bases. Germline V gives CDR1 SGHVS, CDR2 FNYEAQ. This CDR3 is built from 19 residues. V dropped 0 bases and J dropped 0; count of bases not matched to a gene: 8. For the CDR3, the DNA is TGTGCCAGCAGCTTAGCGCGGGGGAAACTCGACTCTGGGGCCAACGTCCTGACTTTC. Translated, it gives CASSLARGKLDSGANVLTF.

The chain uses TRBV12-5 and TRBJ2-7; no reliable D call. This CDR3 has 12 amino acids. CDR1 LGHNT and CDR2 FRNRAP come from the germline V gene. V lost 1 base to trimming and J lost 3 bases, with 4 bases between them. For the CDR3, the DNA is TGTGCTAGTGGTTTGGGGATCTACGAGCAGTACTTC. Translation: CASGLGIYEQYF.

This clone was seen only a few times. CDR3 DNA sequence: TGTGCCAGTAGTATTGGAGACCGGACGATCTATGGCTACACCTTC. As protein: CASSIGDRTIYGYTF. The rearrangement links TRBV19 to TRBJ1-2; D is undetermined. Germline loops: CDR1 LNHDA, CDR2 SQIVND (reference sequence). This CDR3 has 15 amino acids. V shed 3 bases and J shed 4 bases, with 15 bases lying between them. The full variable domain, with the rest looked up from reference TRBV19 and TRBJ1-2, is DGGITQSPKYLFRKEGQNVTLSCEQNLNHDAMYWYRQDPGQGLRLIYYSQIVNDFQKGDIAEGYSVSREKKESFPLTVTSAQKNPTAFYLCASSIGDRTIYGYTFGSGTRLTVV.

This clone was seen only once. The chain employs TRBV11-2 and TRBJ2-7; D might be TRBD2 (5 bases). The CDR3 loop spans 17 amino acids. Trimming stripped 5 bases from V and 4 bases from J, with 24 bases between. Germline loops: CDR1 SGHAT, CDR2 FQNNGV. The DNA for the CDR3 is TGTGCCAGCAGCCGATCTAGGATCCGGGATGGGGAGTACGAGCAGTACTTC. Its protein product is CASSRSRIRDGEYEQYF. The whole variable domain, filled in from reference TRBV11-2 and TRBJ2-7, reads EAGVAQSPRYKIIEKRQSVAFWCNPISGHATLYWYQQILGQGPKLLIQFQNNGVVDDSQLPKDRFSAERLKGVDSTLKIQPAKLEDSAVYLCASSRSRIRDGEYEQYFGPGTRLTVT.

V is TRBV19 and J is TRBJ1-1; D gene uncertain. Germline loops: CDR1 LNHDA, CDR2 SQIVND (reference sequence). This CDR3 contains 15 residues. V was shortened by 6 bases and J by 5 bases, with 19 bases between the two germline ends. The CDR3 loop is CASSPSTGIATEAFF. CDR3 bases: TGTGCCAGTAGCCCTAGTACGGGGATAGCAACTGAAGCTTTCTTT.

The V and J genes are TRBV2 and TRBJ1-5; possibly TRBD1 for D (5 bases). The CDR3 covers 12 residues. Germline CDR1 SNHLY, CDR2 FYNNEI. Trimming left V 5 bases short and J 5 bases short, with 7 bases between. The CDR3 DNA sequence: TGTGCCAGCAGTAGGGGTGATCAGCCCCAGCATTTT. This sequence encodes CASSRGDQPQHF. Full variable domain (remainder filled in from reference TRBV2 and TRBJ1-5): EPEVTQTPSHQVTQMGQEVILRCVPISNHLYFYWYRQILGQKVEFLVSFYNNEISEKSEIFDDQFSVERPDGSNFTLKIRSTKLEDSAMYFCASSRGDQPQHFGDGTRLSIL.

The gene calls are TRBV27 and TRBJ1-5, with a possible D match to TRBD1 (6 bases). V was shortened by 5 bases and J by 4 bases, with 18 bases between the two germline ends. The germline CDR1 and CDR2 sequences are MNHEY and SMNVEV (reference sequence). This CDR3 has 16 residues. CDR3 loop: CASSPTYYRENQPQHF. CDR3 bases: TGTGCCAGCAGTCCTACTTATTACAGGGAGAATCAGCCCCAGCATTTT.

The V and J genes are TRBV30 and TRBJ2-1; no definite D call. CDR1 and CDR2 from the germline V gene are GTSNPN and SVGIG (reference sequence). The length of the CDR3 is 12 residues. Trimming cost V 1 base and J 6 bases, with 7 bases left between them. The CDR3 region is CAWSGSGNEQFF. Written as DNA, the CDR3 is TGTGCCTGGAGTGGAAGTGGCAATGAGCAGTTCTTC.

This rearrangement joins TRBV5-8 to TRBJ2-2; TRBD2 is a possible D gene (6 bases). Germline V gene data show CDR1 as SGHTS and CDR2 as YDEGEE. Trimming pared 4 bases from V and 4 bases from J, leaving 11 bases between. The CDR3 extends over 14 amino acids. The DNA for the CDR3 is TGTGCCAGCAGCAGACTAGATGGCACCGGGGAGCTGTTTTTT. As protein: CASSRLDGTGELFF.

This rearrangement joins TRBV19 to TRBJ1-2, with D possibly being TRBD1 (6 bases). The CDR3 extends over 14 amino acids. Germline V lookup: CDR1 LNHDA, CDR2 SQIVND (reference sequence). Trimming stripped 5 bases from V and 6 bases from J, with 16 bases between. CDR3 loop: CASSHRWGQDGYTF. CDR3 DNA: TGTGCCAGTAGTCACCGGTGGGGACAAGATGGCTACACCTTC.

The V call is TRBV9, the J call TRBJ1-1; TRBD1 matches 8 bases. J lost 7 bases, V lost 0 bases, and 5 bases had no gene match. The CDR3 is 14 residues long. Germline V lookup: CDR1 SGDLS, CDR2 YYNGEE. This CDR3 is CASSVEGTGYEAFF. CDR3 coding DNA: TGTGCCAGCAGCGTAGAAGGGACAGGTTATGAAGCTTTCTTT.

The gene calls are TRBV6-5 and TRBJ1-2; 8 nucleotides align to TRBD1. From germline, CDR1 is MNHEY and CDR2 SVGAGI. The CDR3 loop spans 13 amino acids. The V and J ends lost 5 bases and 7 bases, in that order; junction bases with no gene match: 6. The CDR3 region has the DNA TGTGCCAGCAGTACCCAGGGGGCGCTTGGCTACACCTTC. Its translation is CASSTQGALGYTF.

The CDR3 reads CASSRTGFTDTQYF. The CDR3 DNA sequence: TGTGCCAGCAGTAGGACGGGGTTCACAGATACGCAGTATTTT. The chain employs TRBV28 and TRBJ2-3; a weak D match, TRBD2 (5 bases). The ends were cut back, 5 bases at V and 2 bases at J, with 11 bases in the middle. This CDR3 has 14 amino acids. Germline V CDR1 and CDR2: MDHEN, SYDVKM.

This chain links TRBV5-4 with TRBJ2-7; D is undetermined. The germline gives CDR1 SGHNT, CDR2 YYREEE (reference sequence). The CDR3 sequence is 13 residues long. Trimming took off 0 bases at V and 3 bases at J, with 7 bases between the two ends. CDR3: CASSLVGDYEQYF. In DNA, the CDR3 is TGTGCCAGCAGCTTGGTTGGGGACTACGAGCAGTACTTC.

J is TRBJ1-1 and V is TRBV11-3; D gene uncertain. CDR3 length: 13 residues. Germline assignment: CDR1 SGHNT and CDR2 YENEEA. V lost 3 bases and J lost 5, with 10 bases in between. Here the CDR3 reads CASSFGLRTEAFF. As DNA, the CDR3 is TGTGCCAGCAGCTTTGGGCTTAGGACTGAAGCTTTCTTT.

The genes are TRBV10-2 and TRBJ2-3; 9 bases are a match to TRBD2. The CDR3 is made up of 17 amino acids. Germline V gene sequence: CDR1 WSHSY, CDR2 SAAADI. V shed 0 bases, J shed 6 bases, and the junction held 10 bases outside the gene matches. CDR3: CASSESASGDFRDTQYF. The CDR3 DNA is TGCGCCAGCAGTGAGTCGGCTAGCGGGGACTTTCGGGATACGCAGTATTTT.

The chain recombines TRBV19 with TRBJ2-5; 12 nucleotides agree with TRBD1. CDR1 is LNHDA and CDR2 is SQIVND in the germline V gene (reference sequence). Trimming removed 4 bases from V and 5 bases from J; junction bases left unmatched: 11. The CDR3 sequence is 17 residues long. CDR3 in amino acids: CASSTGTGGETGETQYF. The CDR3 DNA reads TGTGCCAGTAGTACCGGGACAGGGGGCGAGACTGGGGAGACCCAGTACTTC.